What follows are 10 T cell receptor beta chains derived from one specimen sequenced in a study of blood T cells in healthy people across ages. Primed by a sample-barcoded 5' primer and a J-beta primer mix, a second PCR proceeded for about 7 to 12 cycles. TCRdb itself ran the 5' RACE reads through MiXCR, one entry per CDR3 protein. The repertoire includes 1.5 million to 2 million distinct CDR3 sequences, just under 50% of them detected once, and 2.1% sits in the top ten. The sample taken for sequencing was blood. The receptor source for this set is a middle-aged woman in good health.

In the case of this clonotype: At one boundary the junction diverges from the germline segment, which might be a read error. CDR3 amino acids: CASGLWSSNEQFF. The CDR3 bases are TGTGCCAGCGGCTTATGGAGTTCCAATGAGCAGTTCTTC. The V call is TRBV7-2, the J call TRBJ2-1; D unclear. Germline V gene data show CDR1 as SGHTA and CDR2 as FQGNSA. This CDR3 has 13 amino acids.

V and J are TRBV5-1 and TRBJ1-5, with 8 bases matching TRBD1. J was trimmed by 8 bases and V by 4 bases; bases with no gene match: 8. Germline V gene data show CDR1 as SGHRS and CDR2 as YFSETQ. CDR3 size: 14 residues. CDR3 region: CASSPGQGMEPQHF. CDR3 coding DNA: TGCGCCAGCAGCCCTGGACAGGGAATGGAGCCCCAGCATTTT. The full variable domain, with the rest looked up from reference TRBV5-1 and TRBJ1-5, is KAGVTQTPRYLIKTRGQQVTLSCSPISGHRSVSWYQQTPGQGLQFLFEYFSETQRNKGNFPGRFSGRQFSNSRSEMNVSTLELGDSALYLCASSPGQGMEPQHFGDGTRLSIL.

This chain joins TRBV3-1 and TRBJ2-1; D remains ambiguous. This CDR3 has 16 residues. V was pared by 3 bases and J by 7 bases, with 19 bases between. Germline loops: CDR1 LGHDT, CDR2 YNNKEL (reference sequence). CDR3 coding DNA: TGTGCCAGCAGCCAGCCAACACGAGAAGGGTGGAATGAGCAGTTCTTC. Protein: CASSQPTREGWNEQFF.

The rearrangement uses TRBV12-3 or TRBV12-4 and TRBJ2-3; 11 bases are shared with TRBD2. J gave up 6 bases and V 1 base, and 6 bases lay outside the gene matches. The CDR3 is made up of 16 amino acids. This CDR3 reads CASSLVAGGLHDTQYF. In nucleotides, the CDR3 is TGTGCCAGCAGTTTAGTAGCGGGGGGGCTTCATGATACGCAGTATTTT.

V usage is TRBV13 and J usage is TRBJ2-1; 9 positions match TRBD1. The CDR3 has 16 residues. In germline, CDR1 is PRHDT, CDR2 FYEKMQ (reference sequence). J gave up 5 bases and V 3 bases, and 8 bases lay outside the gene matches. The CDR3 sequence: CASSFIRDRDHNEQFF. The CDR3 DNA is TGTGCCAGCAGCTTTATCCGGGACAGGGATCACAATGAGCAGTTCTTC.

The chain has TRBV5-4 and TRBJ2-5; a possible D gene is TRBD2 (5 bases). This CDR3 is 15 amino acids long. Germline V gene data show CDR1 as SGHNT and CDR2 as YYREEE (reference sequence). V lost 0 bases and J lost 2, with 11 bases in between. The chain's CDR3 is CASSLDGIQQETQYF. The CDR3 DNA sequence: TGTGCCAGCAGCTTGGACGGGATACAACAAGAGACCCAGTACTTC.

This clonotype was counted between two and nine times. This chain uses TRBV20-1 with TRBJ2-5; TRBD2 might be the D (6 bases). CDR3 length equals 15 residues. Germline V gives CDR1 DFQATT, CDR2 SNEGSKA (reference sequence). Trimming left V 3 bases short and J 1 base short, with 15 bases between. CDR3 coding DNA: TGCAGTGCTAGGTTGGCGGGGCGCAGCCAAGAGACCCAGTACTTC. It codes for CSARLAGRSQETQYF.

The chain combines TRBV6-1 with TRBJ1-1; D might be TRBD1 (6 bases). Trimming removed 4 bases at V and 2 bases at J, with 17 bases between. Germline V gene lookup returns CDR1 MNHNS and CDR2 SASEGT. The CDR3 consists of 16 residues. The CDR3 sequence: CASSVQGQGFNTEAFF. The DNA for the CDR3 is TGTGCCAGCAGTGTGCAGGGGCAGGGGTTTAACACTGAAGCTTTCTTT.

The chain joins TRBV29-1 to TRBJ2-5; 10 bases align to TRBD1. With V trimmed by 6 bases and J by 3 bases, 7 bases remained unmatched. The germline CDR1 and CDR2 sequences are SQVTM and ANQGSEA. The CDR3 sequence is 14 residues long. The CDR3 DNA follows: TGCAGCGTGGTGCCGGGACAGGGGAAAGAGACCCAGTACTTC. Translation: CSVVPGQGKETQYF.

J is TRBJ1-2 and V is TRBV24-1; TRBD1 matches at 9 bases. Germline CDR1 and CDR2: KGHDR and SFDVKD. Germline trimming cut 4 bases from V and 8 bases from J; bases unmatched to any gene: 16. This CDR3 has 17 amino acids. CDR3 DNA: TGTGCCACCAGTGAGGGCCCGGGACAGGGCTTTCTGTTCGGCTACACCTTC. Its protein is CATSEGPGQGFLFGYTF.